These 5 T cell receptor beta chains originate from one sample sequenced in a study of shared clonotypes between healthy human individuals. Profiling relied on immunoSEQ multiplex PCR, and the TCRdb table lists in-frame clones only, not all of them. The sample has roughly 2,500,000 clones, approximately 93% seen once; the top ten hold approximately 0.36%. The sample taken for sequencing was naive CD4+ T cells from PBMCs. Noted subset: CD45RA+ positively selected. The receptors were gathered from a man in his late teens or twenties in good health. Some clones in this sample may be carry-over from other donors' samples.

This chain connects TRBV4-1 to TRBJ1-5; D is unclear. The CDR3 totals 15 residues. From germline, CDR1 is MGHRA and CDR2 YSYEKL. Deletions cut 3 bases from V and 2 bases from J, with 11 bases between. CDR3 coding DNA: TGCGCCAGCAGCCAGGAGCTTGGTGGCAATCAGCCCCAGCATTTT. Protein sequence: CASSQELGGNQPQHF.

V gene TRBV30 combines with J gene TRBJ1-3; D not resolved. V was cut by 2 bases and J by 8 bases, with 10 bases left in between. Germline assignment: CDR1 GTSNPN and CDR2 SVGIG (reference sequence). The CDR3 totals 12 residues. CDR3 region: CAWSLSADTIYF. CDR3 DNA sequence: TGTGCCTGGAGTCTATCGGCGGACACCATATATTTT.

The chain carries TRBV5-1 and TRBJ1-5; 10 bases align to TRBD1. J gave up 7 bases and V 4 bases, and 11 bases lay outside the gene matches. Germline CDR1 SGHRS, CDR2 YFSETQ. This CDR3 is built from 16 residues. CDR3 in amino acids: CASSATDRGKGQPQHF. As DNA, the CDR3 is TGCGCCAGCAGCGCGACGGACAGGGGGAAAGGACAGCCCCAGCATTTT.

This clone was detected once. V and J are TRBV18 and TRBJ2-7; 9 bases line up with TRBD1. Germline assignment: CDR1 KGHSH and CDR2 LQKENI. The CDR3 runs 14 residues. V gave up 2 bases and J gave up 5 bases; unmatched junction bases: 4. The CDR3 here is CASSPWDRAHEQYF. CDR3 sequence (DNA): TGTGCCAGCTCACCATGGGACAGGGCCCACGAGCAGTACTTC.

The chain joins TRBV7-3 to TRBJ2-3; D is ambiguous. Germline assignment: CDR1 SGHTA and CDR2 FQGTGA. Deletions cut 0 bases from V and 6 bases from J, with 13 bases between. This CDR3 spans 15 amino acids. The CDR3, as DNA: TGTGCCAGCAGCTTAACGGGATATGGAGCGGATACGCAGTATTTT. This translates into CASSLTGYGADTQYF.